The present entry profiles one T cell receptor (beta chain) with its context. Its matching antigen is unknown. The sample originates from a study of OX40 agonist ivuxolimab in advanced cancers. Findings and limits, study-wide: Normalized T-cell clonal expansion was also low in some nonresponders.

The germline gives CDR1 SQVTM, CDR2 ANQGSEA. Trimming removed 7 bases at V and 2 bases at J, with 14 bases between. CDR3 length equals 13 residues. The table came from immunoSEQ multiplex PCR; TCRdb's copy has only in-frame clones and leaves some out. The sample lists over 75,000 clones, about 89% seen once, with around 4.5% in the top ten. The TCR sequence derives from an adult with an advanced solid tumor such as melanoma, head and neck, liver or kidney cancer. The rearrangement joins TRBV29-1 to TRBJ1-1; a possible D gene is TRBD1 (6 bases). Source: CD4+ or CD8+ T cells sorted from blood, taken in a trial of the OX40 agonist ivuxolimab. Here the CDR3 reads CSETQGTNTEAFF. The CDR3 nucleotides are TGCAGCGAGACACAGGGTACTAACACTGAAGCTTTCTTT.